This passage covers 2 T cell receptor beta chains from one sample sequenced in a study of blood T cells in healthy people across ages. The second PCR ran roughly 6 to 12 cycles with a sample-barcoded 5' primer and J-beta primers. TCRdb called the 5' RACE reads again in MiXCR, with one record for every CDR3 protein. The data contain over 600,000 distinct CDR3 sequences, roughly 56% of them seen just once; the ten biggest clones take up about a quarter. The sequenced material came from blood. The receptors shown here come from a man aged 35 to 55 in good health.

This clonotype was seen a single time. The CDR3 DNA follows: TGTGCCAGCAGCTTGGTCGCAGACCTAAATAATAATTCACCCCTCCACTTT. Protein: CASSLVADLNNNSPLHF. The J gene is TRBJ1-6, the V gene TRBV5-6; D call uncertain. V lost 0 bases and J 5 bases, leaving 15 bases between the germline ends. Germline CDR1 reads SGHDT; CDR2 reads YYEEEE. The length of the CDR3 is 17 residues. The entire variable domain, with the rest obtained from reference TRBV5-6 and TRBJ1-6, is as follows: DAGVTQSPTHLIKTRGQQVTLRCSPKSGHDTVSWYQQALGQGPQFIFQYYEEEERQRGNFPDRFSGHQFPNYSSELNVNALLLGDSALYLCASSLVADLNNNSPLHFGNGTRLTVT.

The V call is TRBV29-1, the J call TRBJ2-5; no clear D. Per the germline V gene, CDR1 is SQVTM and CDR2 is ANQGSEA. Trimming removed 3 bases from V and 5 bases from J, with 13 bases in between. This CDR3 contains 13 residues. Written as DNA, the CDR3 is TGCAGCGTTGAGGGCCGACTCTCGGAGACCCAGTACTTC. Amino acids: CSVEGRLSETQYF.